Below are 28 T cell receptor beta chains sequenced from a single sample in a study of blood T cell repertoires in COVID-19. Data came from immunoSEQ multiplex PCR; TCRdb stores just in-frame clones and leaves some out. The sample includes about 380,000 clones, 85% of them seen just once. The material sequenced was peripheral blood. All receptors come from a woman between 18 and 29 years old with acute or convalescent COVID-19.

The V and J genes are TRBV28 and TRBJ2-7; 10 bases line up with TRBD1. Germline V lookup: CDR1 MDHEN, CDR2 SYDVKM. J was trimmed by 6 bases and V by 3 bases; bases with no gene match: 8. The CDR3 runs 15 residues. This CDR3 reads CASSLADRGVVEQYF. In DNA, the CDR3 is TGTGCCAGCAGTTTGGCGGACAGGGGGGTGGTCGAGCAGTACTTC.

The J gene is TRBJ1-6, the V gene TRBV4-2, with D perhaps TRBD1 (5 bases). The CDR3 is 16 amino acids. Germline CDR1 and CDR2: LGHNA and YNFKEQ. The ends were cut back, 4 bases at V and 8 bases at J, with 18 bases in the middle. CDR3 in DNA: TGTGCCAGCAGCCGAGAGGAAGGCAGGGTCGATTCACCCCTCCACTTT. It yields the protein CASSREEGRVDSPLHF.

The CDR3 region is CASRKGQGHDEQYF. Here the CDR3 DNA reads TGTGCCAGCAGGAAGGGACAGGGGCACGACGAGCAGTACTTC. The chain links TRBV7-2 to TRBJ2-7; 10 nucleotides agree with TRBD1. The CDR3 is 14 amino acids. V lost 6 bases, J lost 5 bases, and 7 bases stayed unmatched. Per germline, CDR1 SGHTA and CDR2 FQGNSA.

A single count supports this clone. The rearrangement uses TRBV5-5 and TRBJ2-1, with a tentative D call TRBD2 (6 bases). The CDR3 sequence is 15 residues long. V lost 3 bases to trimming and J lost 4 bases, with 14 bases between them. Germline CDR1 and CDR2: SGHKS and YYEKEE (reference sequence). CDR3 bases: TGTGCCAGCAGCTCCGGGACTCCGGGTTACAATGAGCAGTTCTTC. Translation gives CASSSGTPGYNEQFF. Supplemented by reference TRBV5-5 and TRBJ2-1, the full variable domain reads DAGVTQSPTHLIKTRGQQVTLRCSPISGHKSVSWYQQVLGQGPQFIFQYYEKEERGRGNFPDRFSARQFPNYSSELNVNALLLGDSALYLCASSSGTPGYNEQFFGPGTRLTVL.

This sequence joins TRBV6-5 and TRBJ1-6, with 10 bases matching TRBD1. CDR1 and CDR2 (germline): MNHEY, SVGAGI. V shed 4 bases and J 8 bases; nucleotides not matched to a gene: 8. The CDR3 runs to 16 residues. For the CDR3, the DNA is TGTGCCAGCAGTTTCCTCCGGGACAGGGGTGATTCACCCCTCCACTTT. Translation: CASSFLRDRGDSPLHF.

The CDR3 spells CASSRGDIQETQYF. The CDR3 DNA sequence: TGTGCCAGCAGCCGGGGAGATATACAAGAGACCCAGTACTTC. V gene TRBV7-8 combines with J gene TRBJ2-5, with D tentatively TRBD2 (5 bases). Trimming shortened V by 5 bases and J by 2 bases, and 12 bases separated the two germline ends. This CDR3 spans 14 amino acids. Germline V gives CDR1 SGHVS, CDR2 FQNEAQ.

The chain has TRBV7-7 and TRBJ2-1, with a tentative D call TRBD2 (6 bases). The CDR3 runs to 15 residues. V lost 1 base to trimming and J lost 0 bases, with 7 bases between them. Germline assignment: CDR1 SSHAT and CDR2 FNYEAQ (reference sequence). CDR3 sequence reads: CASSLDGSSYNEQFF. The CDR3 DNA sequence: TGTGCCAGCAGCTTAGACGGGAGCTCCTACAATGAGCAGTTCTTC.

CDR3 protein: CASSAEGLSSYNSPLHF. CDR3 in DNA: TGTGCCAGCAGTGCTGAGGGTTTAAGCTCCTATAATTCACCCCTCCACTTT. The rearrangement links TRBV28 to TRBJ1-6; D remains unclear. CDR3 length: 17 residues. CDR1 and CDR2 from the germline V gene are MDHEN and SYDVKM. V was shortened by 5 bases and J by 0 bases, with 14 bases between the two germline ends.

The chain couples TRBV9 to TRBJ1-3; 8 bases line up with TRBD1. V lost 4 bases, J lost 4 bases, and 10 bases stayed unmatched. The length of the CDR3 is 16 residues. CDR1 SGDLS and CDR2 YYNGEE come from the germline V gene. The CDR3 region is CASSPHWTGFGNTIYF. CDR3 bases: TGTGCCAGCAGCCCTCATTGGACAGGGTTCGGAAACACCATATATTTT.

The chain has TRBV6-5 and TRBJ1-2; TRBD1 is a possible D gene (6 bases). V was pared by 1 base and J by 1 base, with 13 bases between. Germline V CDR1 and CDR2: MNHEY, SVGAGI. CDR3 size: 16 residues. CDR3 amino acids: CASSYYEPRGNYGYTF. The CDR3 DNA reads TGTGCCAGCAGTTACTACGAACCCAGGGGTAACTATGGCTACACCTTC.

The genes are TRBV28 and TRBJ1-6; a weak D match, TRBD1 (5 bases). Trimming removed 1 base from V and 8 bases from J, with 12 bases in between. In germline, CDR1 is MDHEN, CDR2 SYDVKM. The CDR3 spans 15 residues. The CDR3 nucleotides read TGTGCCAGCAGTTTATCGGCAGGGCCGGATTCACCCCTCCACTTT. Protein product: CASSLSAGPDSPLHF.

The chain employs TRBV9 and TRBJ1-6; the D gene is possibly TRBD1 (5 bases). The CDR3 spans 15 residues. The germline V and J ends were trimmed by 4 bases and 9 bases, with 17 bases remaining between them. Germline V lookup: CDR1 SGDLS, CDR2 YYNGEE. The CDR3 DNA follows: TGTGCCAGCAGCTCGTCGGGGGAGAATCCTTCACCCCTCCACTTT. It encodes CASSSSGENPSPLHF.

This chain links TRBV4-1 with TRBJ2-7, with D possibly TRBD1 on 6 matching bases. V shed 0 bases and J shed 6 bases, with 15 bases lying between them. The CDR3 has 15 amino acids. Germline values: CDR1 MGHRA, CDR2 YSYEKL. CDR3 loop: CASSQDRQVRVEQYF. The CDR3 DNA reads TGCGCCAGCAGCCAAGATAGACAGGTCCGGGTCGAGCAGTACTTC.

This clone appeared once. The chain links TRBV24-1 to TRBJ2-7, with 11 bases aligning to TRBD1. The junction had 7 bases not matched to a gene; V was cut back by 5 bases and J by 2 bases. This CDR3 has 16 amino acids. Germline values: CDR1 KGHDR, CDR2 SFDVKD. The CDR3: CATSGTRDRGAYEQYF. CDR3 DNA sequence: TGTGCCACCAGTGGTACCCGGGACAGGGGGGCCTACGAGCAGTACTTC.

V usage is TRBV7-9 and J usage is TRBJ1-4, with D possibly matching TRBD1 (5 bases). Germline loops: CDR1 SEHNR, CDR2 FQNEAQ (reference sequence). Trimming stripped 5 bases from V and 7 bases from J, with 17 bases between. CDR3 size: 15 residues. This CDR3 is CASSPPGETVEKLFF. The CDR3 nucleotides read TGTGCCAGCAGCCCCCCAGGAGAGACAGTTGAAAAACTGTTTTTT.

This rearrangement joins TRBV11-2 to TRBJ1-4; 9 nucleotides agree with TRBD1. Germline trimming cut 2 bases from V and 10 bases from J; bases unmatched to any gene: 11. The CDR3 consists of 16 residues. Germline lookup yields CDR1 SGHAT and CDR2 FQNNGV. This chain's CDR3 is CASSLLRGQGWGKLFF. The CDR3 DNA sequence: TGTGCCAGCAGCTTACTTAGGGGACAGGGCTGGGGAAAACTGTTTTTT. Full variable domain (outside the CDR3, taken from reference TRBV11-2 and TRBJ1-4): EAGVAQSPRYKIIEKRQSVAFWCNPISGHATLYWYQQILGQGPKLLIQFQNNGVVDDSQLPKDRFSAERLKGVDSTLKIQPAKLEDSAVYLCASSLLRGQGWGKLFFGSGTQLSVL.

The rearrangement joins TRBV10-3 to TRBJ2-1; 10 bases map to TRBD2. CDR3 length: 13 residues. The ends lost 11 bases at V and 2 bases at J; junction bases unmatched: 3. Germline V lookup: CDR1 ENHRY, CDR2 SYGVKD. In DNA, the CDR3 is TGTGCCGTTACTAGCGGGGCCTACAATGAGCAGTTCTTC. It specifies CAVTSGAYNEQFF.

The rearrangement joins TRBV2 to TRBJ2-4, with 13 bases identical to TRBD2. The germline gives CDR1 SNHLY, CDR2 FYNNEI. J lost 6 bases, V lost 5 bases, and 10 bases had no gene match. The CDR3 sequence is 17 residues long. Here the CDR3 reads CASSHRSTSGRVNIQYF. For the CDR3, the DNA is TGTGCCAGCAGTCACCGGAGCACTAGCGGGAGGGTAAACATTCAGTACTTC.

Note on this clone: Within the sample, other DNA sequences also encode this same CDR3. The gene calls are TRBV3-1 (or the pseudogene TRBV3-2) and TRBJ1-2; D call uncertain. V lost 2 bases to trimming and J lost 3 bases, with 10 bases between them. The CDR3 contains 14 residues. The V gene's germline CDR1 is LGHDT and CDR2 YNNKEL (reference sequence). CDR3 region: CASSQSGSYYGYTF. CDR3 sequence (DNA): TGTGCCAGCAGCCAATCTGGCAGTTACTATGGCTACACCTTC.

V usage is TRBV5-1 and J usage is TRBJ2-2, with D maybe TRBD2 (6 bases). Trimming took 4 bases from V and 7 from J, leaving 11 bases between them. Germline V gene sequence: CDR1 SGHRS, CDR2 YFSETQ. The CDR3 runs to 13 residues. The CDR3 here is CASSREEGGELFF. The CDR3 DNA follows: TGCGCCAGCAGCCGCGAGGAGGGCGGGGAGCTGTTTTTT.

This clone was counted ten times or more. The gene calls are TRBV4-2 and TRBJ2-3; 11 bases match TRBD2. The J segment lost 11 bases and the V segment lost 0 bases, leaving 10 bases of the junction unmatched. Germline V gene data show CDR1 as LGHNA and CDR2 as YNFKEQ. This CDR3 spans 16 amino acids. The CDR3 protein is CASSQDSALAGAQQYF. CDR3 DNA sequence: TGTGCCAGCAGCCAAGATTCGGCACTAGCGGGGGCCCAGCAGTATTTT.

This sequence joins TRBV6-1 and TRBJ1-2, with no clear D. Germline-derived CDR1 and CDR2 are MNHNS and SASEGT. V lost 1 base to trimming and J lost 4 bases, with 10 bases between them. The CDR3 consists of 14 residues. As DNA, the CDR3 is TGTGCCAGCAGTGAAGGCCGGCGGGGCTATGGCTACACCTTC. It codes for CASSEGRRGYGYTF.

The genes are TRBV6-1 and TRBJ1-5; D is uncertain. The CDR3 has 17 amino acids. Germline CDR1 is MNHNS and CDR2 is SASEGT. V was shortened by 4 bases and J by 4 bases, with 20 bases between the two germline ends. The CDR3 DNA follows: TGTGCCAGCAGTGGGGGAGTAGCGGTCTTGCTTAATCAGCCCCAGCATTTT. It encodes CASSGGVAVLLNQPQHF.

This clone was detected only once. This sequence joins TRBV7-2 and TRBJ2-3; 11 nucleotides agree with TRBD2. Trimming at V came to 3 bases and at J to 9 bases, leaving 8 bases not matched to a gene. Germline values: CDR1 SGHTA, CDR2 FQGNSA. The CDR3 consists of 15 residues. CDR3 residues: CASSLAGTSGRTQYF. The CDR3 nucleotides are TGTGCCAGCAGCTTGGCGGGAACTAGCGGGAGAACGCAGTATTTT.

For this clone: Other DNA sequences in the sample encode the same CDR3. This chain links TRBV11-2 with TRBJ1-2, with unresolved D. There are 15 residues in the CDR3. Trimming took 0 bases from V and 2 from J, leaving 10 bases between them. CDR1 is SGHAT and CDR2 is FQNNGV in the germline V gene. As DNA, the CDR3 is TGTGCCAGCAGCTTAGATTACGGCGGAAACTATGGCTACACCTTC. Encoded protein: CASSLDYGGNYGYTF. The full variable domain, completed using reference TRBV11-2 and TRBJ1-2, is EAGVAQSPRYKIIEKRQSVAFWCNPISGHATLYWYQQILGQGPKLLIQFQNNGVVDDSQLPKDRFSAERLKGVDSTLKIQPAKLEDSAVYLCASSLDYGGNYGYTFGSGTRLTVV.

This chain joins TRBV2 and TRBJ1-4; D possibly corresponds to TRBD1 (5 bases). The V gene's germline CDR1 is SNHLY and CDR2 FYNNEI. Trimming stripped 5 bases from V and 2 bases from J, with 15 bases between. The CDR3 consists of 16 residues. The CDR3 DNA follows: TGTGCCAGCAGTTTCGACTGGGGGGGGACTAATGAAAAACTGTTTTTT. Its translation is CASSFDWGGTNEKLFF.

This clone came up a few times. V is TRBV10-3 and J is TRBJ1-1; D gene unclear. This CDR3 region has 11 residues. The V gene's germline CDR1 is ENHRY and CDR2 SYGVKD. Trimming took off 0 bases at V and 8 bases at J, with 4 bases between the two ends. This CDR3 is CAISESGEAFF. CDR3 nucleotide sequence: TGTGCCATCAGTGAGTCCGGGGAAGCTTTCTTT.

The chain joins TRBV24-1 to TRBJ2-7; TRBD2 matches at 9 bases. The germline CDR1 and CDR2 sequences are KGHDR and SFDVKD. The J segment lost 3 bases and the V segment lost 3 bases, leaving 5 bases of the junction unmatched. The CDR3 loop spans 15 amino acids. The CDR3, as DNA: TGTGCCACCAGTGATCGCGGGACTAGCTACTACGAGCAGTACTTC. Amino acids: CATSDRGTSYYEQYF.